The 7 T cell receptor beta chains in this list originate from one sample, sequenced in a study of tumor and adjacent non-tumor tissue in lung cancer. Three rounds of nested PCR, following a modified ARM-PCR protocol, produced the TCRbeta library. From the multiplex PCR reads, TCRdb called clonotypes with MiXCR, one entry per CDR3 protein. The table records tens of thousands of distinct CDR3 sequences, about 68% of them present only once. This sample's RNA came from whole unsorted tissue. The normal lung tissue was taken more than 3 cm from the tumor edge. Sequencing was done on a sample of distant non-tumor lung tissue. Receptors were obtained from an older woman with non-small cell lung cancer.

The chain links TRBV20-1 to TRBJ2-1; D tentatively reads TRBD1 or TRBD2 (7 bases each). Trimming left V 7 bases short and J 6 bases short, with 22 bases between. Germline V gene lookup returns CDR1 DFQATT and CDR2 SNEGSKA (reference sequence). The CDR3 totals 15 residues. CDR3 in DNA: TGCAGTGGCCCGGGACGTCAGGGGGGGTTCAATGAGCAGTTCTTC. It yields the protein CSGPGRQGGFNEQFF.

On this clonotype itself: Its ends do not fully match the called genes, so a read error is possible. The V call is TRBV5-5, the J call TRBJ2-2; D is possibly TRBD1 (6 bases). Germline CDR1 reads SGHKS; CDR2 reads YYEKEE (reference sequence). The CDR3 extends over 16 amino acids. The CDR3 DNA follows: TGTGCCAGCAGCTTGACCAAATGGACAGCCACCGGAGAGCTGTTTTTT. Encoded protein: CASSLTKWTATGELFF.

V and J are TRBV7-9 and TRBJ1-3; no firm D call. Germline V CDR1 and CDR2: SEHNR, FQNEAQ (reference sequence). This CDR3 contains 15 residues. The V end lost 2 bases, the J end lost 5 bases, and 13 bases lay between the germline ends. The CDR3 region has the DNA TGTGCCAGCAGCTTAACAAGGGATCAGAGAAACACCATATATTTT. This encodes CASSLTRDQRNTIYF.

Comment on this clonotype: A read error is likely, as this CDR3 ends without the conserved phenylalanine or tryptophan. The chain joins TRBV20-1 to TRBJ1-1; D is unresolved. Germline assignment: CDR1 DFQATT and CDR2 SNEGSKA (reference sequence). The V end was cut by 6 bases, the J end by 1 base, with 18 bases between. The CDR3 extends over 15 amino acids. CDR3 residues: CSAELLQWRNTEAFL. CDR3 in DNA: TGCAGTGCCGAACTCCTACAGTGGCGGAACACTGAAGCTTTCCTT.

Details on this clonotype: The junction departs from the called germline gene at one end, perhaps through a read error. The CDR3 sequence is CASSSGQGMYNYGHTF. The CDR3 region has the DNA TGTGCCAGCAGCTCGGGACAGGGAATGTACAACTATGGCCACACCTTC. The V call is TRBV28, the J call TRBJ1-2, with TRBD1 matching over 9 bases. Germline assignment: CDR1 MDHEN and CDR2 SYDVKM. The CDR3 runs to 16 residues.

The rearrangement uses TRBV5-1 and TRBJ1-2; 8 nucleotides match TRBD1. The CDR3 has 15 amino acids. With V trimmed by 2 bases and J by 3 bases, 6 bases remained unmatched. CDR1 SGHRS and CDR2 YFSETQ come from the germline V gene. This chain's CDR3 is CASSFMDRAYYGYTF. DNA for the CDR3: TGCGCCAGCAGCTTTATGGACAGGGCCTACTATGGCTACACCTTC.

The chain employs TRBV11-2 and TRBJ1-6, with D possibly TRBD1 on 6 matching bases. Trimming shortened V by 1 base and J by 9 bases, and 10 bases separated the two germline ends. The CDR3 extends over 14 amino acids. Per the germline V gene, CDR1 is SGHAT and CDR2 is FQNNGV. Here the CDR3 reads CASSLGRGGSPLHF. The CDR3 DNA reads as TGTGCCAGCAGCTTAGGCAGGGGCGGTTCACCCCTCCACTTT. The variable domain in full, completed from reference TRBV11-2 and TRBJ1-6, reads EAGVAQSPRYKIIEKRQSVAFWCNPISGHATLYWYQQILGQGPKLLIQFQNNGVVDDSQLPKDRFSAERLKGVDSTLKIQPAKLEDSAVYLCASSLGRGGSPLHFGNGTRLTVT.